Described below is a single T cell receptor beta chain sequence and its context. Its antigen remains unidentified. CDR1 is SGHAT and CDR2 is FQNNGV in the germline V gene. The CDR3 contains 13 residues. The ends were cut back, 5 bases at V and 5 bases at J, with 12 bases in the middle. The source of the sample is a study of shared clonotypes between healthy human individuals. Study-wide points: Collection of samples was limited to blood; tissue repertoires likely differ. Memory subsets had estimated richness that was generally smaller than that of naive subsets. Expectations were that clonotype sharing among donors would be affected by sequencing depth.

Nashville, Tennessee was home to all donors, who were Caucasian adults. Generated by immunoSEQ multiplex PCR, the TCRdb table keeps only in-frame clones and is missing some. The table records more than 1,200,000 clones, around 98.5% of them present only once. V usage is TRBV11-2 and J usage is TRBJ2-5, with TRBD2 as a possible D gene (6 bases). Sequencing input: naive CD4+ T cells sorted from blood. Regarding subset: CD45RA+ positively selected. The receptor was derived from a man under 40 in good health. The CDR3 DNA reads TGTGCCAGCAGCGATACGGGAGTGGAGACCCAGTACTTC. This sequence encodes CASSDTGVETQYF.